The clone carrying this T cell receptor (beta chain) showed up many times. Its antigen is as yet unknown. Every patient had bone marrow sampled while the disease was active. The sample is drawn from a study of read filtering for tumor transcriptome and immune sequencing. Study background: DNase treatment preceded whole-transcriptome library preparation. General study points: This fraction held mixed bone marrow immune cells after CD138-negative sorting. Single-read clonotypes: about 81.9% of IR-seq clonotypes (around 3.5% of reads), almost 75% of RNA-seq clonotypes (44.6% of reads).

This library used roughly 370 ng RNA and molecular barcoded adaptors spanning alpha/delta and beta/gamma chains. TCRdb fed the reads into MiXCR, producing one record per CDR3 protein. The data contain about 39,000 distinct CDR3 sequences, roughly an eighth of them singletons. The length of the CDR3 is 16 residues. Per germline, CDR1 SGHRS and CDR2 YFSETQ. J lost 4 bases, V lost 1 base, and 5 bases had no gene match. The sequencing input was a population of CD138-negative cells sorted from bone marrow. The receptor was isolated from a donor at least 40 years old with multiple myeloma. The chain couples TRBV5-1 to TRBJ2-5; 12 bases agree with TRBD1. The CDR3 coding sequence is TGCGCCAGCAGCTTGATAGGGACAGGGGGCGGAGAGACCCAGTACTTC. This translates into CASSLIGTGGGETQYF.